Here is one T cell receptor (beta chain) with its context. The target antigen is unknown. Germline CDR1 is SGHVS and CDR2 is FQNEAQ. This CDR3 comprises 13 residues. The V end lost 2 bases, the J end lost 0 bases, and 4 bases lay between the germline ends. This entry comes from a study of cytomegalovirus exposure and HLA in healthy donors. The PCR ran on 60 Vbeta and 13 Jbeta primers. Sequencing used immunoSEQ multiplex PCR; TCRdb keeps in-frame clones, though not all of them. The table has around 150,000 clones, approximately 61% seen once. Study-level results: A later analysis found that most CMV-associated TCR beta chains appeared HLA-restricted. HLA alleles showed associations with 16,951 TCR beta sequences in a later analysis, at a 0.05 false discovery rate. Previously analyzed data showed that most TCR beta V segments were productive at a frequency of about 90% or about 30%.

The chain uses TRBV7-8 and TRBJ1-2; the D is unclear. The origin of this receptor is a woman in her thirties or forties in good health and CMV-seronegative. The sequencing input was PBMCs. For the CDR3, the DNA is TGTGCCAGCAGCTTAACAACTAACTATGGCTACACCTTC. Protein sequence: CASSLTTNYGYTF.